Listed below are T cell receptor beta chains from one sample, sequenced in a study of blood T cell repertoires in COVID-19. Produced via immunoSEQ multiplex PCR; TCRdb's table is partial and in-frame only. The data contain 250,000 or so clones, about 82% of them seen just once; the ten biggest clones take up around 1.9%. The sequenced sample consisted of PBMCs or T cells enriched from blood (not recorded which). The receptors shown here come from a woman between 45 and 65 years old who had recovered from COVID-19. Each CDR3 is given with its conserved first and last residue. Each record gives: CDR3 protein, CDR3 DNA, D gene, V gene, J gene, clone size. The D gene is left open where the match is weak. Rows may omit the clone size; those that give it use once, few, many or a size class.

CASSPMPPTEVGNQPQHF,TGTGCCAGCAGCCCAATGCCCCCGACGGAGGTAGGCAATCAGCCCCAGCATTTT,.,TRBV6-2/TRBV6-3,TRBJ1-5,.
CASSPGTGREKLFF,TGTGCCAGCTCACCAGGGACAGGCCGTGAAAAACTGTTTTTT,TRBD1,TRBV18,TRBJ1-4,.
CASSFKVFGGVGQPQHF,TGTGCCAGCAGCTTTAAAGTCTTTGGAGGGGTGGGTCAGCCCCAGCATTTT,.,TRBV5-6,TRBJ1-5,.
CAWRNPGQGGYGYTF,TGTGCCTGGAGGAATCCGGGACAGGGAGGTTATGGCTACACCTTC,TRBD1,TRBV30,TRBJ1-2,.
CASSYDRAKTEAFF,TGTGCCAGCAGTTACGACAGGGCGAAGACGGAAGCTTTCTTT,TRBD1,TRBV6-5,TRBJ1-1,.
CASSQAGGYTF,TGTGCCAGCAGCCAAGCGGGGGGCTACACCTTC,.,TRBV3-1/TRBV3-2,TRBJ1-2,.
CASSELAGGPGELFF,TGTGCCAGCAGCGAATTAGCGGGAGGACCCGGGGAGCTGTTTTTT,TRBD2,TRBV6-4,TRBJ2-2,.
CATSDFSGELFF,TGTGCCACCAGTGATTTCTCCGGGGAGCTGTTTTTT,.,TRBV24-1,TRBJ2-2,.
CASSLAGGYEKLFF,TGTGCCAGCAGCTTAGCAGGGGGCTATGAAAAACTGTTTTTT,TRBD1,TRBV7-9,TRBJ1-4,few
CASRQGGNEQFF,TGTGCCAGTCGACAGGGAGGCAATGAGCAGTTCTTC,.,TRBV11-3,TRBJ2-1,.
CASSLNRDTEAFF,TGTGCCAGCAGCCTAAACCGGGACACTGAAGCTTTCTTT,.,TRBV7-9,TRBJ1-1,.
CASSQATVYRGSGELFF,TGTGCCAGCAGCCAAGCCACCGTCTATAGGGGGTCCGGGGAGCTGTTTTTT,.,TRBV4-2,TRBJ2-2,once
CASSGWTGDSNQPQHF,TGCGCCAGCAGTGGTTGGACAGGGGATAGCAATCAGCCCCAGCATTTT,TRBD1,TRBV10-2,TRBJ1-5,.
CASSKYNAAAGEENTEAFF,TGTGCCAGCAGCAAATACAACGCGGCAGCAGGGGAAGAGAACACTGAAGCTTTCTTT,.,TRBV21-1,TRBJ1-1,few
CASSPGTGGREKLFF,TGTGCCAGCAGCCCCGGGACAGGGGGCCGCGAAAAACTGTTTTTT,TRBD1,TRBV7-6,TRBJ1-4,.
CASSLGGTSTDTQYF,TGTGCCAGCAGCTTAGGCGGGACTAGCACAGATACGCAGTATTTT,.,TRBV11-2,TRBJ2-3,.
CASSATGHSNTEAFF,TGTGCCAGTAGTGCAACGGGACACTCGAACACTGAAGCTTTCTTT,.,TRBV19,TRBJ1-1,.
CASSPELAGTDTQYF,TGTGCCAGCTCACCTGAACTAGCGGGGACAGATACGCAGTATTTT,TRBD2,TRBV18,TRBJ2-3,.
CASSPMEYPNRYTF,TGTGCCAGCAGCCCAATGGAGTACCCTAACCGCTACACCTTC,.,TRBV14,TRBJ1-2,.
CASSTTGWTYEQYF,TGTGCCAGTAGTACGACAGGGTGGACCTACGAGCAGTACTTC,TRBD1,TRBV19,TRBJ2-7,.
CASSQESAAGGLGEKLFF,TGCGCCAGCAGCCAAGAATCTGCCGCAGGGGGTTTAGGCGAAAAACTGTTTTTT,TRBD1,TRBV4-3,TRBJ1-4,.
CASSRPPTGRGETQYF,TGTGCCAGCAGTCGGCCTCCGACAGGGCGGGGAGAGACCCAGTACTTC,.,TRBV6-2/TRBV6-3,TRBJ2-5,.
CASSYSQDRRYEQYF,TGTGCCAGCAGTTACTCTCAGGACAGACGCTACGAGCAGTACTTC,.,TRBV6-2/TRBV6-3,TRBJ2-7,.
CASSKQGFRAPLHF,TGTGCCAGCAGTAAACAGGGATTCCGTGCACCCCTCCACTTT,.,TRBV28,TRBJ1-6,.
CASSFLETGALRTEAFF,TGTGCCAGCAGCTTTTTGGAGACAGGGGCCTTGAGGACTGAAGCTTTCTTT,TRBD1,TRBV5-6,TRBJ1-1,.
CASSPRTSGGQSYNEQFF,TGTGCCAGCAGCCCTCGGACTAGCGGGGGCCAGTCCTACAATGAGCAGTTCTTC,TRBD2,TRBV7-3,TRBJ2-1,.
CASSLDTGWNGYTF,TGTGCCAGCAGCTTAGATACAGGGTGGAATGGCTACACCTTC,.,TRBV7-9,TRBJ1-2,.
CASSLGGAGQANSPLHF,TGTGCCAGCAGCTTGGGAGGCGCGGGTCAGGCAAATTCACCCCTCCACTTT,.,TRBV5-4,TRBJ1-6,few
CASSFELADSSYNEQFF,TGTGCCAGCAGCTTCGAACTAGCCGATAGCTCCTACAATGAGCAGTTCTTC,.,TRBV9,TRBJ2-1,.
CASSRTGTGNTIYF,TGTGCCAGCAGCCGAACAGGGACTGGAAACACCATATATTTT,.,TRBV11-3,TRBJ1-3,few
CASLGEVGYGYTF,TGTGCCAGCTTGGGTGAGGTTGGCTATGGCTACACCTTC,.,TRBV6-5,TRBJ1-2,.
CASSPKDRVIGYGYTF,TGTGCCAGCAGCCCTAAAGACAGGGTAATAGGGTATGGCTACACCTTC,TRBD1,TRBV7-2,TRBJ1-2,.
CASTGTGGENNEKLFF,TGCGCCAGCACCGGGACAGGGGGCGAAAATAATGAAAAACTGTTTTTT,TRBD1,TRBV5-1,TRBJ1-4,.
CASSLQGGSTDTQYF,TGTGCCAGCAGTCTTCAAGGCGGCAGCACAGATACGCAGTATTTT,.,TRBV27,TRBJ2-3,.
CASSLGFTGNTGELFF,TGCGCCAGCAGCTTGGGGTTTACGGGTAACACCGGGGAGCTGTTTTTT,.,TRBV5-1,TRBJ2-2,.
CASSSTGFRVGEQYF,TGTGCCAGCAGTTCTACCGGGTTCAGGGTGGGGGAGCAGTACTTC,.,TRBV27,TRBJ2-7,.
CASSLEQSNSPLHF,TGCGCCAGCAGCTTGGAACAGTCCAATTCACCCCTCCACTTT,.,TRBV5-1,TRBJ1-6,.
CASRWTSGSAGEQFF,TGTGCCAGTAGGTGGACTAGCGGGAGCGCAGGGGAGCAGTTCTTC,TRBD2,TRBV19,TRBJ2-1,.
CASSRTSGGGETQYF,TGTGCCAGCAGCCGGACTAGCGGGGGGGGAGAGACCCAGTACTTC,TRBD2,TRBV5-8,TRBJ2-5,.
CASTGGWTDTQYF,TGTGCCAGTACAGGGGGCTGGACAGATACGCAGTATTTT,TRBD1,TRBV10-3,TRBJ2-3,.